These 21 T cell receptor beta chains share one sample of origin, sequenced in a study of ipilimumab plus nivolumab after autologous stem cell transplantation. Clones were read by immunoSEQ multiplex PCR, and TCRdb kept only the in-frame ones, dropping some. The repertoire has 15,000 to 20,000 clones, 70% to 85% of them found once; the top ten carry less than 40%. Sequenced material: PBMCs, taken in a trial of ipilimumab plus nivolumab as post-transplant consolidation. The receptors come from a male donor with diffuse large B-cell lymphoma.

The chain links TRBV5-1 to TRBJ2-5; TRBD2 matches 11 bases. This CDR3 contains 15 residues. V was clipped by 4 bases and J by 2 bases; unmatched bases: 4. Looked up from germline, CDR1 is SGHRS and CDR2 is YFSETQ. This CDR3 reads CASSTSGSRQETQYF. DNA of the CDR3: TGCGCCAGCAGCACTAGCGGGAGTCGTCAAGAGACCCAGTACTTC.

The sample holds one count of this clone. The chain couples TRBV7-9 to TRBJ2-7, with 7 bases identical to TRBD2. The CDR3 loop spans 15 amino acids. V trimming: 4 bases; J trimming: 6 bases; junction bases outside the gene matches: 12. Germline CDR1 SEHNR, CDR2 FQNEAQ (reference sequence). CDR3 in amino acids: CASSSNPLGGREQYF. CDR3 bases: TGTGCCAGCAGCTCTAATCCCCTGGGAGGGCGCGAGCAGTACTTC. Full variable domain (outside the CDR3, taken from reference TRBV7-9 and TRBJ2-7): DTGVSQNPRHKITKRGQNVTFRCDPISEHNRLYWYRQTLGQGPEFLTYFQNEAQLEKSRLLSDRFSAERPKGSFSTLEIQRTEQGDSAMYLCASSSNPLGGREQYFGPGTRLTVT.

This clone was recorded only once. This chain uses TRBV5-1 with TRBJ2-2; perhaps TRBD2 as D (7 bases). The CDR3 covers 16 residues. Trimming shortened V by 0 bases and J by 2 bases, and 11 bases separated the two germline ends. The germline gives CDR1 SGHRS, CDR2 YFSETQ. The CDR3 nucleotides read TGCGCCAGCAGCTTGGCTGCGGGGGCCAACACCGGGGAGCTGTTTTTT. Amino acid sequence: CASSLAAGANTGELFF.

This clone occurred a few times. The chain combines TRBV5-1 with TRBJ1-5; no definite D call. The CDR3 has 13 amino acids. V lost 4 bases and J lost 4, with 9 bases in between. CDR1 is SGHRS, CDR2 YFSETQ, per germline. The CDR3 coding sequence is TGCGCCAGCAGCCCCGACCGAAATCAGCCCCAGCATTTT. Translated: CASSPDRNQPQHF.

This clone was counted between two and nine times. This chain uses TRBV6-5 with TRBJ2-5; TRBD2 agrees at 9 bases. Germline V lookup: CDR1 MNHEY, CDR2 SVGAGI. V gave up 2 bases and J gave up 7 bases; unmatched junction bases: 2. The CDR3 extends over 13 amino acids. CDR3 sequence: CASSYERGATQYF. In DNA, the CDR3 is TGTGCCAGCAGTTACGAGCGGGGGGCGACCCAGTACTTC.

The V and J genes are TRBV19 and TRBJ2-5; tentatively, D is TRBD1 or TRBD2 (5 bases each). The length of the CDR3 is 15 residues. V was shortened by 0 bases and J by 5 bases, with 13 bases between the two germline ends. Germline-derived CDR1 and CDR2 are LNHDA and SQIVND (reference sequence). In nucleotides, the CDR3 is TGTGCCAGTAGTATAGATTCGGGGCCCGCGGAGACCCAGTACTTC. Amino acid sequence: CASSIDSGPAETQYF. Based on the CDR3 plus reference TRBV19 and TRBJ2-5, the full variable domain is DGGITQSPKYLFRKEGQNVTLSCEQNLNHDAMYWYRQDPGQGLRLIYYSQIVNDFQKGDIAEGYSVSREKKESFPLTVTSAQKNPTAFYLCASSIDSGPAETQYFGPGTRLLVL.

This CDR3 reads CASGTGGYEQYF. CDR3 nucleotides: TGTGCCAGCGGGACAGGGGGGTACGAGCAGTACTTC. This sequence joins TRBV9 and TRBJ2-7; 11 positions agree with TRBD1. The CDR3 runs 12 residues. The junction had 1 base not matched to a gene; V was cut back by 7 bases and J by 4 bases. Germline assignment: CDR1 SGDLS and CDR2 YYNGEE.

The gene calls are TRBV30 and TRBJ1-3, with 8 bases that match TRBD1. Germline CDR1 is GTSNPN and CDR2 is SVGIG (reference sequence). The junction had 5 bases not matched to a gene; V was cut back by 1 base and J by 0 bases. This CDR3 is built from 16 residues. CDR3 DNA: TGTGCCTGGAGTGGGGGACAGGTGATCTCTGGAAACACCATATATTTT. Its translation is CAWSGGQVISGNTIYF.

CDR3: CASSLGLSEGGTQYF. Written as DNA, the CDR3 is TGTGCCAGCAGCTTAGGTCTCTCCGAGGGAGGGACCCAGTACTTC. V and J are TRBV7-9 and TRBJ2-5; D might be TRBD2 (6 bases). V lost 1 base, J lost 7 bases, and 16 bases lay in between. The CDR3 is 15 amino acids. Germline lookup yields CDR1 SEHNR and CDR2 FQNEAQ (reference sequence).

The chain employs TRBV10-2 and TRBJ1-5; possible D gene TRBD1, 5 bases. Between the trimmed V and J ends, which lost 6 bases and 5 bases, there was a span of 14 bases. The CDR3 contains 14 residues. The germline CDR1 and CDR2 sequences are WSHSY and SAAADI. CDR3 nucleotide sequence: TGCGCCAGCAGCCCAGGGAGGAAGGATCAGCCCCAGCATTTT. Its protein product is CASSPGRKDQPQHF.

This chain joins TRBV18 and TRBJ1-1, with D perhaps TRBD1 (5 bases). There are 17 residues in the CDR3. V dropped 4 bases and J dropped 4 bases, with 22 bases sitting between them. Germline CDR1 is KGHSH and CDR2 is LQKENI. CDR3 in DNA: TGTGCCAGCTCACTCGGGAGGACATCAAAGTCGGGCACTGAAGCTTTCTTT. It specifies CASSLGRTSKSGTEAFF.

The chain recombines TRBV5-1 with TRBJ1-4, with 8 bases identical to TRBD1. J lost 8 bases, V lost 8 bases, and 11 bases had no gene match. Germline V gene lookup returns CDR1 SGHRS and CDR2 YFSETQ. The length of the CDR3 is 14 residues. As DNA, the CDR3 is TGCGCCAGTACCTCGACAGGGGAAGGCGAAAAACTGTTTTTT. Translated: CASTSTGEGEKLFF.

This clone was seen a handful of times. CDR3 nucleotides: TGCGCCAGCAGCTTGGAAGTGAACACTGAAGCTTTCTTT. The encoded protein is CASSLEVNTEAFF. The chain uses TRBV5-1 and TRBJ1-1; D ambiguous. V lost 0 bases, J lost 0 bases, and 3 bases lay in between. CDR3 length: 13 amino acids. Germline CDR1 and CDR2: SGHRS and YFSETQ.

This clone was seen a handful of times. This chain links TRBV9 with TRBJ2-7; 10 bases line up with TRBD1. CDR1 SGDLS and CDR2 YYNGEE come from the germline V gene. CDR3 size: 14 residues. V lost 0 bases and J lost 7; bases outside the gene matches: 4. The CDR3 reads CASSVGDRGKEQYF. CDR3 sequence (DNA): TGTGCCAGCAGCGTAGGGGACAGGGGTAAAGAGCAGTACTTC. Using reference TRBV9 and TRBJ2-7 for the parts outside the CDR3, the full variable domain is DSGVTQTPKHLITATGQRVTLRCSPRSGDLSVYWYQQSLDQGLQFLIQYYNGEERAKGNILERFSAQQFPDLHSELNLSSLELGDSALYFCASSVGDRGKEQYFGPGTRLTVT.

This rearrangement joins TRBV5-1 to TRBJ2-1, with 8 positions matching TRBD1. CDR3 length equals 15 residues. Trimming removed 4 bases from V and 7 bases from J; junction bases left unmatched: 10. Germline CDR1 and CDR2: SGHRS and YFSETQ. CDR3 sequence (DNA): TGCGCCAGCAGCCTGGCGGGACAGGAGGGGAATGAGCAGTTCTTC. Protein sequence: CASSLAGQEGNEQFF.

As for this clone: Other DNA sequences in this specimen translate into the identical CDR3. The chain has TRBV7-8 and TRBJ2-3; 7 bases are a match to TRBD2. Losses at the gene ends were 11 bases for V and 4 bases for J; bases not matched to a gene: 9. CDR3 length equals 13 residues. Looked up from germline, CDR1 is SGHVS and CDR2 is FQNEAQ. The CDR3 DNA follows: TGTGCCTGCTCGGGGGGTGGGGCAGATACGCAGTATTTT. It translates to CACSGGGADTQYF.

This rearrangement joins TRBV19 to TRBJ2-2; D possibly corresponds to TRBD1 (5 bases). Trimming cost V 3 bases and J 2 bases, with 10 bases left between them. The germline V gene encodes CDR1 LNHDA and CDR2 SQIVND (reference sequence). CDR3 length equals 15 residues. The CDR3 loop is CASSILTDNTGELFF. The CDR3 bases are TGTGCCAGTAGTATTTTGACAGATAACACCGGGGAGCTGTTTTTT. Filled out from reference TRBV19 and TRBJ2-2, the complete variable domain reads DGGITQSPKYLFRKEGQNVTLSCEQNLNHDAMYWYRQDPGQGLRLIYYSQIVNDFQKGDIAEGYSVSREKKESFPLTVTSAQKNPTAFYLCASSILTDNTGELFFGEGSRLTVL.

The V call is TRBV28, the J call TRBJ1-1; D gene ambiguous. This CDR3 spans 14 amino acids. Trimming stripped 5 bases from V and 11 bases from J, with 21 bases between. CDR1 is MDHEN, CDR2 SYDVKM, per germline. The DNA for the CDR3 is TGTGCCAGCAGTACGACGGCCGTCGCCTCGTGGGCTTTCTTT. Protein product: CASSTTAVASWAFF.

V gene TRBV7-9 combines with J gene TRBJ2-1, with a possible D match to TRBD1 (5 bases). Germline V gene data show CDR1 as SEHNR and CDR2 as FQNEAQ (reference sequence). Trimming pared 5 bases from V and 6 bases from J, leaving 17 bases between. This CDR3 region has 15 residues. The chain's CDR3 is CASSPARGSTNEQFF. The CDR3 coding sequence is TGTGCCAGCAGCCCCGCTAGGGGATCTACCAATGAGCAGTTCTTC. The full variable domain, with the rest looked up from reference TRBV7-9 and TRBJ2-1, is DTGVSQNPRHKITKRGQNVTFRCDPISEHNRLYWYRQTLGQGPEFLTYFQNEAQLEKSRLLSDRFSAERPKGSFSTLEIQRTEQGDSAMYLCASSPARGSTNEQFFGPGTRLTVL.

The rearrangement uses TRBV7-3 and TRBJ2-1; D remains ambiguous. The germline V and J ends were trimmed by 5 bases and 10 bases, with 9 bases remaining between them. CDR1 and CDR2 (germline): SGHTA, FQGTGA. The CDR3 spans 11 residues. The CDR3 sequence: CASSASGEQFF. Here the CDR3 DNA reads TGTGCCAGCAGCGCTTCTGGGGAGCAGTTCTTC.

CDR3 DNA: TGTGCCAGTAGTATGGGGGGACAGGGCACTGAAGCTTTCTTT. It specifies CASSMGGQGTEAFF. The chain recombines TRBV19 with TRBJ1-1; TRBD1 matches 9 bases. The CDR3 runs to 14 residues. The V gene end was trimmed by 3 bases and the J gene end by 4 bases; junction bases not matched to a gene: 3. The germline V gene encodes CDR1 LNHDA and CDR2 SQIVND (reference sequence).